This T cell receptor (beta chain) came from a study of T cells in Graves' hyperthyroidism and ophthalmopathy. TCR beta CDR3 regions were amplified from RNA transcripts. A set of HTBI primers served as the primers for a first-round RT-PCR of the TCR CDR3. TCRdb called the multiplex PCR reads again in MiXCR, with one record for every CDR3 protein. The sample has approximately 870,000 distinct CDR3 sequences; roughly 40% are singletons. Germline CDR1 MGHRA, CDR2 YSYEKL. V was shortened by 3 bases and J by 2 bases, with 14 bases between the two germline ends. This CDR3 is built from 15 residues. This chain joins TRBV4-1 and TRBJ2-7; perhaps D is TRBD1 or TRBD2 (5 bases each). The receptor was isolated from a man younger than 35 with Graves' hyperthyroidism. The sample consisted of blood. The CDR3 protein is CASSQTSGPTYEQYF. In nucleotides, the CDR3 is TGCGCCAGCAGCCAGACCTCGGGACCAACCTACGAGCAGTACTTC.